This T cell receptor beta chain originates from a study of cytomegalovirus exposure and HLA in healthy donors. Across the study: There were roughly 120 million unique TCR beta sequences, drawn from 200 million or so T cells, in an earlier analysis. Study results and caveats: Some V segments could not be told apart, so they were left out, TRBV6-2 and TRBV6-3 among them. Follow-up analysis found HLA locus-dependent TCR association rates, highest for DRB1 and lowest for HLA-C. Several top significant clusters appeared, in a later analysis, to be linked to common viral pathogens.

About this clone itself: Its antigen is unidentified.

The PCR was carried out with 60 Vbeta primers and 13 Jbeta primers. Clones were read by immunoSEQ multiplex PCR, and TCRdb kept only the in-frame ones, dropping some. The table includes around 150,000 clones, roughly 77% detected once. V was pared by 1 base and J by 5 bases, with 8 bases of the junction left unmatched. The CDR3 extends over 15 amino acids. CDR1 and CDR2 from the germline V gene are SGHRS and YFSETQ. The chain has TRBV5-1 and TRBJ2-7; 8 positions match TRBD1. The sequence was obtained from a man aged 18 to 29 in good health and CMV-seropositive. Sequencing was performed on PBMCs. CDR3 bases: TGCGCCAGCAGCTTGCAAGACAGGGGCTGGGACGAGCAGTACTTC. Translated: CASSLQDRGWDEQYF.